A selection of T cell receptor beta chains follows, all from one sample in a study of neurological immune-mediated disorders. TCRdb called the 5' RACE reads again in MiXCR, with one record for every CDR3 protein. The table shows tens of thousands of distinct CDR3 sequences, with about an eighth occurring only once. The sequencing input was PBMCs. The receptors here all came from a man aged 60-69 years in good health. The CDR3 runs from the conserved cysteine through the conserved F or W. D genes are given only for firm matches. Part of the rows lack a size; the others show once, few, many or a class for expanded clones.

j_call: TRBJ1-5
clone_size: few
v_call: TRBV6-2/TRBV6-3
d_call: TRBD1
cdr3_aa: CASSPGQDRLQHF
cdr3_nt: TGTGCCAGCAGTCCGGGCCAGGACAGGCTCCAGCATTTT

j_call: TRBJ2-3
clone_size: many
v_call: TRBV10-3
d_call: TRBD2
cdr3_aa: CAISESGDRTDTQYF
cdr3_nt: TGTGCCATCAGTGAGAGCGGGGACCGCACAGATACGCAGTATTTT

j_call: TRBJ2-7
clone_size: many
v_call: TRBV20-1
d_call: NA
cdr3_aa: CSARDLQVTSSYEQYF
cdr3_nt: TGCAGTGCTAGAGATCTCCAAGTTACGAGCTCCTACGAGCAGTACTTC

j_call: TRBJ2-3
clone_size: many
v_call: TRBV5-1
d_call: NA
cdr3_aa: CASSHGGGGDTQYF
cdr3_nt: TGCGCCAGCAGCCATGGCGGTGGGGGAGATACGCAGTATTTT

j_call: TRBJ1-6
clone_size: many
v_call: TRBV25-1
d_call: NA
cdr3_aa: CASSGGGRSPLHF
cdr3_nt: TGTGCCAGCAGTGGAGGGGGTCGGTCACCCCTCCACTTT

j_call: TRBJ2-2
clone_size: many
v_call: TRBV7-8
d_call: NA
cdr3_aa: CASSSNNVNTGELFF
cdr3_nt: TGTGCCAGCAGCTCGAATAACGTCAACACCGGGGAGCTGTTTTTT

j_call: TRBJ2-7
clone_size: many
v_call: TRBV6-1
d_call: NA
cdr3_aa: CASTPGTYTYEQYF
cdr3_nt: TGTGCCAGCACCCCCGGGACGTATACCTACGAGCAGTACTTC

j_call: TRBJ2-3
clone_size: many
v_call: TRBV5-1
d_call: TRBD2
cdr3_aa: CASRHLAGGEDTQYF
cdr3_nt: TGCGCCAGCAGACATCTAGCGGGGGGTGAAGATACGCAGTATTTT

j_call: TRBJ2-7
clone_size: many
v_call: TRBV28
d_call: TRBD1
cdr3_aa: CASRHHTGVEQYF
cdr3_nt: TGTGCCAGCAGACATCATACAGGGGTCGAGCAGTACTTC

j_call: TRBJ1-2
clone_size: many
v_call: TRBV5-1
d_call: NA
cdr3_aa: CASSLFDFPGGYTF
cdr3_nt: TGCGCCAGCAGCTTGTTTGACTTTCCGGGTGGCTACACCTTC

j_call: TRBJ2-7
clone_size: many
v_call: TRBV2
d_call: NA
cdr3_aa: CASSEVGYEQYF
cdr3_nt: TGTGCCAGCAGTGAAGTCGGCTACGAGCAGTACTTC

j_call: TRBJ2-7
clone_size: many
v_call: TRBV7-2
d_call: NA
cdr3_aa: CASSLKAGGEQYF
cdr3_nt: TGTGCCAGCAGCTTAAAGGCCGGGGGCGAGCAGTACTTC

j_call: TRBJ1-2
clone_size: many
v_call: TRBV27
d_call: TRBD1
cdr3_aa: CASSITGGYNYGYTF
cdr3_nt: TGTGCCAGCAGTATCACAGGGGGGTATAACTATGGCTACACCTTC

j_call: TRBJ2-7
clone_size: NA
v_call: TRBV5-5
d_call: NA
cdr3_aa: CVSSPDSYEQYF
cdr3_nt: TGTGTCAGCAGCCCCGACAGCTACGAACAGTACTTC

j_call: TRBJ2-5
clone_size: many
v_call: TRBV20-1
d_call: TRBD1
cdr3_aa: CSARAGTGAWETQYF
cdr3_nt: TGCAGTGCTAGAGCAGGGACAGGGGCATGGGAGACCCAGTACTTC

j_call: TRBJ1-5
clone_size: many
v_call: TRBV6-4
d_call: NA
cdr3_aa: CASSEKIGQPQHF
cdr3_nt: TGTGCCAGCAGTGAGAAGATCGGTCAGCCCCAGCATTTT

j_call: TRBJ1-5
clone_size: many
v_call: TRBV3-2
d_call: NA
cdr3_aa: CASSQDWGTFSNQPQHF
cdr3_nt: TGTGCCAGCAGCCAAGATTGGGGGACTTTTAGCAATCAGCCCCAGCATTTT

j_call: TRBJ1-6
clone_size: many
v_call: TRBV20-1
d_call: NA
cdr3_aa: CSARDPTGGGDNSPLHF
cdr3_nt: TGCAGTGCTAGAGATCCGACAGGCGGTGGGGATAATTCACCCCTCCACTTT

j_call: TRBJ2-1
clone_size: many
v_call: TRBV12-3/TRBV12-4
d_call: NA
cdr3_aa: CASMDWVLNEQFF
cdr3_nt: TGTGCCAGCATGGACTGGGTCCTCAATGAGCAGTTCTTC